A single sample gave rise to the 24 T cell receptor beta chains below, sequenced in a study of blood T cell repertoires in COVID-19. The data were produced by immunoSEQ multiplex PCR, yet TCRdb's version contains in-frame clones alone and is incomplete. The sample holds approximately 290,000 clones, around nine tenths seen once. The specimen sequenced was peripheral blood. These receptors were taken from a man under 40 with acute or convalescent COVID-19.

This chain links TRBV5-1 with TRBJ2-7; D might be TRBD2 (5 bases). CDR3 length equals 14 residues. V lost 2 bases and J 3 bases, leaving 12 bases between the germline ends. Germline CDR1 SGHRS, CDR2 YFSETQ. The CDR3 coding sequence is TGCGCCAGCAGCTTTTACGGACTGGGCTACGAGCAGTACTTC. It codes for CASSFYGLGYEQYF.

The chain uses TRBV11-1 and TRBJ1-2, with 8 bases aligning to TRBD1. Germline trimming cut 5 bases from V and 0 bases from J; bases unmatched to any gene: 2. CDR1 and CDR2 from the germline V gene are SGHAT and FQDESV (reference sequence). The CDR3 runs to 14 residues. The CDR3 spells CASSADRANYGYTF. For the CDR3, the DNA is TGTGCCAGCAGCGCGGACAGGGCTAACTATGGCTACACCTTC.

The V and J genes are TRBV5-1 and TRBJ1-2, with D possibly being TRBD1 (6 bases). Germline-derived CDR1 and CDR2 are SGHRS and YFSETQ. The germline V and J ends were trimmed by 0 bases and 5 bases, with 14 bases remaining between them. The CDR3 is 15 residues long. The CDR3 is CASSLGSNQGYGYTF. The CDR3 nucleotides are TGCGCCAGCAGCTTGGGGTCCAATCAGGGGTATGGCTACACCTTC.

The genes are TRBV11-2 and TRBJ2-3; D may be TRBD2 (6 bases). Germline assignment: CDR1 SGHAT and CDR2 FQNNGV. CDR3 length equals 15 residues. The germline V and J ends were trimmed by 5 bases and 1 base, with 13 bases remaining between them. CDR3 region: CASSATGDGTDTQYF. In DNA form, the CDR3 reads TGTGCCAGCAGCGCCACGGGAGATGGCACAGATACGCAGTATTTT.

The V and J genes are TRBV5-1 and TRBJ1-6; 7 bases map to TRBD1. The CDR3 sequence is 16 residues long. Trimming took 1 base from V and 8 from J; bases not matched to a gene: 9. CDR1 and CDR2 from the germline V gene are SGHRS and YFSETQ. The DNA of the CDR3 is TGCGCCAGCAGCTTGTATGAAGGGGGCGGGTATTCACCCCTCCACTTT. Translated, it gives CASSLYEGGGYSPLHF.

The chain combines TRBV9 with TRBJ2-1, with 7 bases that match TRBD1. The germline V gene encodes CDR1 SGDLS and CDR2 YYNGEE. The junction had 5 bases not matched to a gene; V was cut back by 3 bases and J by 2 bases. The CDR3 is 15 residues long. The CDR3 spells CASSADRAPYNEQFF. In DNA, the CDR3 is TGTGCCAGCAGCGCCGACAGGGCCCCCTACAATGAGCAGTTCTTC.

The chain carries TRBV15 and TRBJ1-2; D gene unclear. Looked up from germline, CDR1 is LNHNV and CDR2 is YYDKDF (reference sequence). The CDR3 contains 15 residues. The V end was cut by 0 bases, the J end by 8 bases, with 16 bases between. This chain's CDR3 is CATSREAGRPEGYTF. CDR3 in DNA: TGTGCCACCAGCAGAGAGGCAGGCCGCCCGGAAGGCTACACCTTC.

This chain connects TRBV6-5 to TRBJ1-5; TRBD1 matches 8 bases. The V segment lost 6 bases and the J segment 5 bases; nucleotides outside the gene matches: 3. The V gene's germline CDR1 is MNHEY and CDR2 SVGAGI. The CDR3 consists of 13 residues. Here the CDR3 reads CASRDRGDQPQHF. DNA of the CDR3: TGTGCCAGCAGAGACAGGGGCGATCAGCCCCAGCATTTT.

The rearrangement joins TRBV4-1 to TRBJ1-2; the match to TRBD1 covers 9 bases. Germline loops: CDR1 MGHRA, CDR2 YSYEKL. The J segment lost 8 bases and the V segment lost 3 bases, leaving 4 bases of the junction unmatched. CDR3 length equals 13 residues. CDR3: CASSQSDRGGYTF. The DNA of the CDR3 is TGCGCCAGCAGCCAGTCGGACAGGGGCGGCTACACCTTC.

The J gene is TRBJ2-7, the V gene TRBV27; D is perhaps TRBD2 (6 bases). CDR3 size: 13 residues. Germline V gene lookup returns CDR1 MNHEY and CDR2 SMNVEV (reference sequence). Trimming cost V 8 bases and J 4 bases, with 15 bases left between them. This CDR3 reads CASAWRVQYEQYF. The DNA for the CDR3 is TGTGCCAGCGCTTGGAGGGTCCAGTACGAGCAGTACTTC.

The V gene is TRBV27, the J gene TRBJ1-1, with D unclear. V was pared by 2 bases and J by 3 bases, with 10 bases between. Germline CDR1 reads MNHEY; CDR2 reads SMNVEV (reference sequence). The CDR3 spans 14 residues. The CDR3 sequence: CASSLVPGHTEAFF. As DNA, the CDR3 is TGTGCCAGCAGTTTAGTTCCAGGCCACACTGAAGCTTTCTTT.

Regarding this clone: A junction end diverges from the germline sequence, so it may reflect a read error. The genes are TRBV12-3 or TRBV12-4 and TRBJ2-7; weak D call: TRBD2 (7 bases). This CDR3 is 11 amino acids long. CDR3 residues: CASSLGGGIDF. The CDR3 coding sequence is TGTGCCAGCAGTTTAGGCGGGGGCATTGACTTC.

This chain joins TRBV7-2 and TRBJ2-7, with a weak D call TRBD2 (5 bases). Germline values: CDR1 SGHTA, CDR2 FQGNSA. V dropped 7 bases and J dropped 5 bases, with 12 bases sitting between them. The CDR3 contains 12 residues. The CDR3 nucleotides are TGTGCCAGCAACTTCTTAGCGAACGAGCAGTACTTC. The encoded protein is CASNFLANEQYF.

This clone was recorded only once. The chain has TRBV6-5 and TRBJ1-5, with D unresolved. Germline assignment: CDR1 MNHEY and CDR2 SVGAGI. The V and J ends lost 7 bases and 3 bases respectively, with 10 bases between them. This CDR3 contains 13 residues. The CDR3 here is CASTPGLNQPQHF. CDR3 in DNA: TGTGCCAGCACCCCCGGTCTCAATCAGCCCCAGCATTTT.

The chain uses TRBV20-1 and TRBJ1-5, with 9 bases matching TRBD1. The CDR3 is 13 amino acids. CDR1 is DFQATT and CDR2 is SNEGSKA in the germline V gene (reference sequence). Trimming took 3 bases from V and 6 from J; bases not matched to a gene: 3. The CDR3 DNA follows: TGCAGTGCTAGTGACAGGGGGATTCAGCCCCAGCATTTT. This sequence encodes CSASDRGIQPQHF.

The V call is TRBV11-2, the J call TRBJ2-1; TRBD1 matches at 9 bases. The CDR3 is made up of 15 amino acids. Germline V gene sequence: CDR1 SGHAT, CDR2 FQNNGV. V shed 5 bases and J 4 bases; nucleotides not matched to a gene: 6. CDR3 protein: CASSGGTGRYNEQFF. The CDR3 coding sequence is TGTGCCAGCAGCGGCGGGACAGGGAGATACAATGAGCAGTTCTTC.

CDR3 sequence reads: CASSSLSLAGGPGETQYF. In DNA, the CDR3 is TGCGCCAGCAGCTCCCTGTCACTAGCGGGGGGGCCCGGGGAGACCCAGTACTTC. The V call is TRBV5-1, the J call TRBJ2-5; 13 nucleotides align to TRBD2. J was trimmed by 5 bases and V by 3 bases; bases with no gene match: 13. The CDR3 length is 18 residues. The germline gives CDR1 SGHRS, CDR2 YFSETQ.

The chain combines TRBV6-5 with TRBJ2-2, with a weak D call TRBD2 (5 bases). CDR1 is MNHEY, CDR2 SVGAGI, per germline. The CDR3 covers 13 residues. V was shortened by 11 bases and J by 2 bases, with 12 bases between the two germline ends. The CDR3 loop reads CAVSRTNTGELFF. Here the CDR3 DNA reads TGTGCCGTCTCGCGGACTAACACCGGGGAGCTGTTTTTT.

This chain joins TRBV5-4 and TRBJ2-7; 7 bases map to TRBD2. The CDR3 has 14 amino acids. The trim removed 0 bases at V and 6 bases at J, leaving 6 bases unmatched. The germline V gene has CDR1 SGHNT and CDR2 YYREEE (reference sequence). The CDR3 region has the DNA TGTGCCAGCAGCTTGGAGGGAGGGGTCGGCGAGCAGTACTTC. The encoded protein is CASSLEGGVGEQYF.

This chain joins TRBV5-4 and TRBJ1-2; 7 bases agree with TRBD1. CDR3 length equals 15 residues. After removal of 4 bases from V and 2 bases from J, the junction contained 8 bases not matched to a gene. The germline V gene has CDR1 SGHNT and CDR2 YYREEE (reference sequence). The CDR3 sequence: CASSPDRAANYGYTF. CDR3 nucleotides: TGTGCCAGCAGCCCCGACAGGGCTGCCAACTATGGCTACACCTTC.

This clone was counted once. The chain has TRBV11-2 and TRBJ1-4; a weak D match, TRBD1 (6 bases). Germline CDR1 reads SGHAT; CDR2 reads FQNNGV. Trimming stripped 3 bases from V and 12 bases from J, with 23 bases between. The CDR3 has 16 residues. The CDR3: CASSLPPPRQAEQLFF. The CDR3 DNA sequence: TGTGCCAGCAGCTTGCCGCCCCCTAGACAGGCCGAACAACTGTTTTTT.

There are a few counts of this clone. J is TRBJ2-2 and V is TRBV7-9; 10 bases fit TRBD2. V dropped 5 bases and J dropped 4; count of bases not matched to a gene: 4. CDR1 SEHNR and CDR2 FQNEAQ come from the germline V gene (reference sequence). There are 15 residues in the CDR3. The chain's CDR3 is CASSQSGRATGELFF. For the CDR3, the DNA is TGTGCCAGCAGCCAAAGCGGGAGGGCCACCGGGGAGCTGTTTTTT.

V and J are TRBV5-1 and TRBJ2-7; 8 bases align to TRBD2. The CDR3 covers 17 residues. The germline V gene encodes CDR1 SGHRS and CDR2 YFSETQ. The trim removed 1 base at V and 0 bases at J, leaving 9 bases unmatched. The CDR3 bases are TGCGCCAGCAGCTTGAAAGCGGGAGACCTCAGCTCCTACGAGCAGTACTTC. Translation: CASSLKAGDLSSYEQYF.

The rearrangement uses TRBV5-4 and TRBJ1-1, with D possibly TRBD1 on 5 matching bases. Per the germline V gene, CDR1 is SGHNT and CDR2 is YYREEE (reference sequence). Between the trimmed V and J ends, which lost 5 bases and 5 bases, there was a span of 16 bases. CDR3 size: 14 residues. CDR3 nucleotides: TGTGCCAGCAGACAAGATGTGGGGCGAACTGAAGCTTTCTTT. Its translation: CASRQDVGRTEAFF.